Listed below are T cell receptor beta chains from one sample, sequenced in a study of blood T cells in healthy people across ages. TCRdb re-called the 5' RACE reads through MiXCR, storing one row per CDR3 protein. The table has about 1.1 million distinct CDR3 sequences, 35% to 45% seen once. Sequenced: blood. The receptors originated from a man aged 18 to 30 in good health. The CDR3 runs from the conserved cysteine through the conserved F or W. Each record gives: J gene, V gene, CDR3 protein.

TRBJ1-5	TRBV27	CASRPGGGGQPQHF
TRBJ2-3	TRBV20-1	CSAPGLLLSTDTQYF
TRBJ2-3	TRBV27	CASSVGRGIDTQYF
TRBJ2-3	TRBV6-4	CASSDSSTGELGTQYF
TRBJ1-2	TRBV28	CASSVKGLYGYTF
TRBJ1-2	TRBV29-1	CSVVSGTGGGYTF
TRBJ1-6	TRBV20-1	CSADRTGGSPLHF
TRBJ2-2	TRBV6-1	CASSDGIGELFF
-	TRBV7-2	CASSSSGQGFYNEQYF
TRBJ1-5	TRBV18	CASSGSTGNSNQPQHF
TRBJ2-1	TRBV28	CASSFRQSSYNEQFF
TRBJ2-3	TRBV5-1	CASSPPDREQDTQYF
TRBJ1-1	TRBV20-1	CSARASGNTEAFF
TRBJ1-4	TRBV5-1	CASSRETTNEKLFF
TRBJ1-2	TRBV7-2	CASSLSGSQHNTF
TRBJ2-5	TRBV4-2	CASSQWGETQYF
TRBJ2-1	TRBV14	CASSHGTSGDNEQFF
TRBJ2-1	TRBV13	CASSEAGVNEQFF
TRBJ1-5	TRBV20-1	CSAIQGNQPQHF
TRBJ2-5	TRBV12-3/TRBV12-4	CASSLDSLETQYF
TRBJ1-5	TRBV28	CASSSDRASAQPQHF
TRBJ2-3	TRBV7-2	CASRAVPITDTQYF
TRBJ1-4	TRBV4-1	CASSQDSQFFATNEKLFF
TRBJ2-3	TRBV20-1	CSARESGLALSHVPYF
TRBJ2-7	TRBV6-2/TRBV6-3	CASSRTSSYYEQYF
TRBJ2-1	TRBV27	CASSRTLLGETQFF
TRBJ2-3	TRBV11-1	CASSLSADTDTQYF
TRBJ1-2	TRBV2	CASSDRAGGYGYTF
TRBJ2-2	TRBV25-1	CASSDGLAGRNTGELFF
TRBJ1-1	TRBV4-3	CASSHQTGAAFF
TRBJ2-7	TRBV12-3/TRBV12-4	CASSQTGGRDEQYF
-	TRBV27	CASSLSWGGSYNEQYF
TRBJ1-2	TRBV27	CASSLDGRALDGYTF
TRBJ1-4	TRBV20-1	CSARDSAGAGEKLFF
TRBJ1-5	TRBV7-8	CASSTTSDNQPQHF
TRBJ1-3	TRBV6-2/TRBV6-3	CASIQTASGNTIYF
TRBJ2-1	TRBV6-5	CASRPSGTYNEQFF
TRBJ2-3	TRBV9	CASSRTFGTRSWVDTQYF
TRBJ1-6	TRBV4-3	CASSQDVSTEFSYNSPLHF
TRBJ2-3	TRBV4-1	CASSQDVPLPGGGLTDTQYF
TRBJ2-3	TRBV12-3/TRBV12-4	CASSFRSDTDTQYF
TRBJ1-1	TRBV7-2	CASSLGPGQIYEAFF
TRBJ2-5	TRBV12-3/TRBV12-4	CASSFVETQYF
TRBJ2-5	TRBV4-3	CASSQGFGAVVNEQYF
TRBJ2-3	TRBV11-2	CASSFFTGGTDTQYF
TRBJ1-1	TRBV4-1	CASSQDLGAGTEAFF
TRBJ1-1	TRBV15	CATSRDGTLNTEAFF
TRBJ2-1	TRBV7-2	CASSITGGGNEQFF
TRBJ1-1	TRBV7-6	CASSSLKRDEAFF
TRBJ2-1	TRBV4-1	CASSPPGYPNSEQFF
TRBJ1-2	TRBV5-1	CASSLGQGADGYTF
TRBJ2-3	TRBV12-3/TRBV12-4	CANSILRTDTQYF
TRBJ1-2	TRBV27	CASSGTGSYGYTF
TRBJ2-2	TRBV20-1	CSARGRLELFF
TRBJ2-1	TRBV11-1	CASSLDSFNEQFF
TRBJ1-5	TRBV6-5	CASKGQGTTQPQHF
TRBJ2-3	TRBV4-2	CASSQVGQGADTQYF
TRBJ2-5	TRBV6-2/TRBV6-3	CASRPSGTSLYNEQYF
TRBJ1-1	TRBV20-1	CSAPDRVLNTEAFF